These 19 T cell receptor beta chains were sequenced from one sample in a study of cytomegalovirus exposure and HLA in healthy donors. Vbeta (60) and Jbeta (13) primers were used in the PCR. Sequenced by immunoSEQ multiplex PCR; TCRdb stores in-frame clones only, minus some. The sample consists of roughly 140,000 clones, less than 10% of them appearing once. The sequenced sample was PBMCs. These receptor sequences come from a male donor in good health and CMV-seronegative.

In its sample, this clone was seen a few times. DNA of the CDR3: TGTGCCAGCTCACCAAACCCGACAGGGACGGGGGACACCATATATTTT. It codes for CASSPNPTGTGDTIYF. The V gene is TRBV18, the J gene TRBJ1-3; TRBD1 matches at 7 bases. The V and J ends lost 2 bases and 8 bases, in that order; junction bases with no gene match: 12. The length of the CDR3 is 16 residues. The germline V gene encodes CDR1 KGHSH and CDR2 LQKENI.

The CDR3 spells CASSPRSSGQGNEQYF. The CDR3, as DNA: TGTGCCAGCTCACCAAGGTCATCGGGACAGGGAAACGAGCAGTACTTC. The chain is built from TRBV18 and TRBJ2-7; 9 nucleotides line up with TRBD1. CDR1 is KGHSH, CDR2 LQKENI, per germline. The CDR3 has 16 amino acids. V dropped 2 bases and J dropped 5; count of bases not matched to a gene: 10.

The rearrangement joins TRBV29-1 to TRBJ1-2, with a tentative D call TRBD1 (5 bases). CDR3 size: 14 residues. Germline V gene sequence: CDR1 SQVTM, CDR2 ANQGSEA. Trimming removed 0 bases from V and 5 bases from J, with 13 bases in between. For the CDR3, the DNA is TGCAGCGTTGAAGATGATGCAGGGTTATATGGCTACACCTTC. Translating it yields CSVEDDAGLYGYTF.

The chain carries TRBV19 and TRBJ1-2; 8 positions match TRBD1. Germline CDR1 and CDR2: LNHDA and SQIVND (reference sequence). The trim removed 4 bases at V and 14 bases at J, leaving 15 bases unmatched. This CDR3 has 14 amino acids. CDR3 bases: TGTGCCAGTAGTAGGGACCGGGACAGGACGTCGGGGACCTTC. Encoded protein: CASSRDRDRTSGTF.

The chain carries TRBV19 and TRBJ2-2; TRBD2 aligns across 13 bases. Germline loops: CDR1 LNHDA, CDR2 SQIVND (reference sequence). CDR3 length: 16 residues. V lost 3 bases, J lost 4 bases, and 2 bases stayed unmatched. CDR3 bases: TGTGCCAGTAGTATTGGGACTAGCGGGGTCACCGGGGAGCTGTTTTTT. This gives the protein CASSIGTSGVTGELFF. Complete variable domain (other parts from reference TRBV19 and TRBJ2-2): DGGITQSPKYLFRKEGQNVTLSCEQNLNHDAMYWYRQDPGQGLRLIYYSQIVNDFQKGDIAEGYSVSREKKESFPLTVTSAQKNPTAFYLCASSIGTSGVTGELFFGEGSRLTVL.

The rearrangement joins TRBV5-1 to TRBJ2-2; TRBD2 is a possible D gene (5 bases). CDR3 size: 15 residues. Germline values: CDR1 SGHRS, CDR2 YFSETQ. Deletions cut 3 bases from V and 6 bases from J, with 15 bases between. The CDR3 region has the DNA TGCGCCAGCAGCTGGGGAACTAGTATCCCCGGGGAGCTGTTTTTT. This encodes CASSWGTSIPGELFF. Based on the CDR3 plus reference TRBV5-1 and TRBJ2-2, the full variable domain is KAGVTQTPRYLIKTRGQQVTLSCSPISGHRSVSWYQQTPGQGLQFLFEYFSETQRNKGNFPGRFSGRQFSNSRSEMNVSTLELGDSALYLCASSWGTSIPGELFFGEGSRLTVL.

A few counts support this clone. The chain employs TRBV9 and TRBJ2-3; 7 nucleotides line up with TRBD1. Germline values: CDR1 SGDLS, CDR2 YYNGEE. The CDR3 spans 15 residues. V gave up 3 bases and J gave up 1 base; unmatched junction bases: 5. In nucleotides, the CDR3 is TGTGCCAGCAGCGGACAGGGTCTAGGCACAGATACGCAGTATTTT. It specifies CASSGQGLGTDTQYF.

This clone was counted a few times. The V and J genes are TRBV6-5 and TRBJ1-2, with D unresolved. V was cut by 2 bases and J by 4 bases, with 14 bases left in between. There are 15 residues in the CDR3. From germline, CDR1 is MNHEY and CDR2 SVGAGI. CDR3 amino acids: CASSYQTPPGYGYTF. CDR3 bases: TGTGCCAGCAGTTACCAGACACCGCCAGGCTATGGCTACACCTTC.

The chain links TRBV29-1 to TRBJ2-7; TRBD1 matches at 7 bases. Germline-derived CDR1 and CDR2 are SQVTM and ANQGSEA. This CDR3 region has 12 residues. V shed 7 bases and J 5 bases; nucleotides not matched to a gene: 8. DNA of the CDR3: TGCAGCGCCCAGGGGGTAGGCGACGAGCAGTACTTC. This translates into CSAQGVGDEQYF.

In this sample, this clone turned up a few times. The J gene is TRBJ2-4, the V gene TRBV9, with D maybe TRBD1 (6 bases). V dropped 2 bases and J dropped 7 bases, with 7 bases sitting between them. This CDR3 contains 12 residues. CDR1 and CDR2 from the germline V gene are SGDLS and YYNGEE. The CDR3, as DNA: TGTGCCAGCAGCGTCACAGGGAACATTCAGTACTTC. Its protein is CASSVTGNIQYF.

V usage is TRBV18 and J usage is TRBJ1-2; TRBD1 agrees at 9 bases. With V trimmed by 0 bases and J by 4 bases, 9 bases remained unmatched. This CDR3 has 17 amino acids. Germline CDR1 and CDR2: KGHSH and LQKENI. The CDR3 region is CASSPPGKQGASYGYTF. The CDR3 nucleotides are TGTGCCAGCTCACCACCGGGGAAACAGGGGGCGAGCTATGGCTACACCTTC.

In DNA form, the CDR3 reads TGTGCCAGCAGCAAAGAAGCAGGGAATAGCAATCAGCCCCAGCATTTT. It yields the protein CASSKEAGNSNQPQHF. This chain links TRBV21-1 with TRBJ1-5; TRBD1 is the table's D call and was not checked against the DNA. TRBV21-1 is shown as a pseudogene. This CDR3 is 16 amino acids long.

This clone was detected only a few times. J is TRBJ1-5 and V is TRBV15; D is undetermined. V was trimmed by 0 bases and J by 5 bases, leaving 20 bases between them. The germline V gene encodes CDR1 LNHNV and CDR2 YYDKDF (reference sequence). The CDR3 contains 18 residues. The CDR3, as DNA: TGTGCCACCAGCAGAGATCTTGTTAGATACGAGATCGATCAGCCCCAGCATTTT. Translating gives CATSRDLVRYEIDQPQHF.

The gene calls are TRBV6-1 and TRBJ2-1; 10 nucleotides agree with TRBD2. The CDR3 has 17 amino acids. Germline assignment: CDR1 MNHNS and CDR2 SASEGT. The V and J ends lost 2 bases and 8 bases, in that order; junction bases with no gene match: 12. CDR3 nucleotides: TGTGCCAGCAGTGAAATTCGTAGGGCTAGCGGGAGTGATGAGCAGTTCTTC. Protein: CASSEIRRASGSDEQFF.

A few counts support this clone. The V and J genes are TRBV14 and TRBJ2-6, with 8 bases aligning to TRBD1. The CDR3 is 18 residues long. In germline, CDR1 is SGHDN, CDR2 FVKESK. The junction had 8 bases not matched to a gene; V was cut back by 4 bases and J by 0 bases. CDR3 sequence reads: CASSPRQGKPSGANVLTF. In nucleotides, the CDR3 is TGTGCCAGCAGCCCCAGACAGGGGAAACCCTCTGGGGCCAACGTCCTGACTTTC. The full variable domain, completed using reference TRBV14 and TRBJ2-6, is EAGVTQFPSHSVIEKGQTVTLRCDPISGHDNLYWYRRVMGKEIKFLLHFVKESKQDESGMPNNRFLAERTGGTYSTLKVQPAELEDSGVYFCASSPRQGKPSGANVLTFGAGSRLTVL.

V usage is TRBV10-3 and J usage is TRBJ1-1; D not certain. The CDR3 is 14 amino acids. V lost 7 bases and J 4 bases, leaving 16 bases between the germline ends. CDR1 is ENHRY and CDR2 is SYGVKD in the germline V gene. CDR3 protein: CAITQNEGSTEAFF. DNA for the CDR3: TGTGCCATCACCCAGAATGAAGGGAGCACTGAAGCTTTCTTT.

The V gene is TRBV9, the J gene TRBJ2-6; tentatively, D is TRBD1 (5 bases). The CDR3 has 16 residues. Germline assignment: CDR1 SGDLS and CDR2 YYNGEE. Trimming left V 4 bases short and J 0 bases short, with 11 bases between. In DNA, the CDR3 is TGTGCCAGCAGCTTACGACAGTCCTCTGGGGCCAACGTCCTGACTTTC. Translated: CASSLRQSSGANVLTF.

This sequence joins TRBV7-8 and TRBJ2-1; a weak D match, TRBD2 (6 bases). The CDR3 has 16 amino acids. V lost 4 bases to trimming and J lost 2 bases, with 15 bases between them. CDR1 and CDR2 (germline): SGHVS, FQNEAQ. The CDR3 reads CASSSSWRGAYNEQFF. CDR3 DNA sequence: TGTGCCAGCAGCTCCTCCTGGCGGGGCGCCTACAATGAGCAGTTCTTC. Full variable domain (rest looked up from reference TRBV7-8 and TRBJ2-1): GAGVSQSPRYKVAKRGQDVALRCDPISGHVSLFWYQQALGQGPEFLTYFQNEAQLDKSGLPSDRFFAERPEGSVSTLKIQRTQQEDSAVYLCASSSSWRGAYNEQFFGPGTRLTVL.

This clone was found a few times. The rearrangement joins TRBV4-1 to TRBJ1-2, with D perhaps TRBD1 (6 bases). Germline CDR1 is MGHRA and CDR2 is YSYEKL. The CDR3 totals 14 residues. V was cut by 1 base and J by 7 bases, with 13 bases left in between. CDR3 residues: CASSQVPGESGYTF. CDR3 sequence (DNA): TGCGCCAGCAGCCAAGTACCAGGGGAGAGTGGCTACACCTTC.